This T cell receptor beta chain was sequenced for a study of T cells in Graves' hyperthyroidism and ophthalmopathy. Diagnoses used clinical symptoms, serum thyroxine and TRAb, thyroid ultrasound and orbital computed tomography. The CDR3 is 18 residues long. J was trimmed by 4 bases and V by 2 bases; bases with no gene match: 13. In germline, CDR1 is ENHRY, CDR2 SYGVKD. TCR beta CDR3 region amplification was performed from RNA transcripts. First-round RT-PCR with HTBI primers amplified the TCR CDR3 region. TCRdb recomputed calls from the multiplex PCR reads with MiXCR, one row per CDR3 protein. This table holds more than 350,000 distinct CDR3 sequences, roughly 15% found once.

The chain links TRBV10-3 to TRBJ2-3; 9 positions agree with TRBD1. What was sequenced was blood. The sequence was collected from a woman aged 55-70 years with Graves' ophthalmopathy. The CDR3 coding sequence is TGTGCCATCAGTGAGACGAACATCCCCGGACAGGGGCCAGATACGCAGTATTTT. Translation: CAISETNIPGQGPDTQYF.